This T cell receptor beta chain was found in a study of human thymus T cells. The study's findings and limits: Thymic and blood repertoires seemed to show skewed V and J gene use.

As concerns this clone: Its antigen is undetermined.

The CDR3 totals 15 residues. CDR1 and CDR2 (germline): SGHAT, FQNNGV. V was clipped by 5 bases and J by 3 bases; unmatched bases: 7. Clones were sequenced by immunoSEQ multiplex PCR, and TCRdb holds only the in-frame ones, with some missing. The sample has fewer than 90,000 clones; roughly 96% are singletons. The thymus was resected at corrective cardiac surgery. This clonotype was obtained from a boy under two years old with a congenital heart defect but otherwise immunologically healthy. The specimen sequenced was thymus tissue. This chain joins TRBV11-2 and TRBJ2-7, with 10 nucleotides matching TRBD2. The CDR3 loop is CASSPLAGAYYEQYF. CDR3 nucleotides: TGTGCCAGCAGCCCCCTAGCGGGAGCTTACTACGAGCAGTACTTC.